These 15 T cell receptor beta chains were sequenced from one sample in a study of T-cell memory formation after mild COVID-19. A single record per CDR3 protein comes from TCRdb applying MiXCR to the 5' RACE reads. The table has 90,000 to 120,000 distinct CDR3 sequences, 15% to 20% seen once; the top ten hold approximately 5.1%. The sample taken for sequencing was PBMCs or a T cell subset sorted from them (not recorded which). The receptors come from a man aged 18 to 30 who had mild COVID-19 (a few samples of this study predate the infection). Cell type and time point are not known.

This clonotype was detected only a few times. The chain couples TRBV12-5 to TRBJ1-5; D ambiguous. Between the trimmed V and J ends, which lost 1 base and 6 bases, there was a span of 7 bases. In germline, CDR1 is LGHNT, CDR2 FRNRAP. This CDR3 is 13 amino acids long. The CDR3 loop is CASGLGRGQPQHF. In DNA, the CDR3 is TGTGCTAGTGGTTTGGGTCGGGGTCAGCCCCAGCATTTT.

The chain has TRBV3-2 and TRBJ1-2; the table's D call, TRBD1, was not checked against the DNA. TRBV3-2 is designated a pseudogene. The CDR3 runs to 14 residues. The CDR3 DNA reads TGTGCCAGCAGTCGATTTGACAGCGACTATGGCTACACCTTC. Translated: CASSRFDSDYGYTF.

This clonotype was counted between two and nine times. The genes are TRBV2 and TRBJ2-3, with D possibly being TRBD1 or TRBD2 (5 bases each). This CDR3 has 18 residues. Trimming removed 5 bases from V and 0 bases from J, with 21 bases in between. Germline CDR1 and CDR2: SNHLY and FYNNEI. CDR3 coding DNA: TGTGCCAGCAGTTCCGGGACCGTAAGCACCTCCAGCACAGATACGCAGTATTTT. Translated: CASSSGTVSTSSTDTQYF.

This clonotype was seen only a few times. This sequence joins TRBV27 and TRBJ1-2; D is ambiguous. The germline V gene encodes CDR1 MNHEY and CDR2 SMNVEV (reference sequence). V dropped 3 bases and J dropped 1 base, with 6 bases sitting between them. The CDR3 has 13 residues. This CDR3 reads CASSLGGNYGYTF. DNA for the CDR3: TGTGCCAGCAGTTTGGGCGGTAACTATGGCTACACCTTC.

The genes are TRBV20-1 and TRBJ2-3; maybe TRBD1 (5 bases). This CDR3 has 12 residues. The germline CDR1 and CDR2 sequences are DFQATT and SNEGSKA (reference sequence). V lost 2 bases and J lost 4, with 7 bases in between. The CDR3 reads CSARRGSDTQYF. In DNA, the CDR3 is TGCAGTGCTAGAAGGGGCTCAGATACGCAGTATTTT.

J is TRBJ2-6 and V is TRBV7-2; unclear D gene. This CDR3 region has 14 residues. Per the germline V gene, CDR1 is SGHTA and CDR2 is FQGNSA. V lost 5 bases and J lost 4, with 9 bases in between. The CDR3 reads CASSLGSGANVLTF. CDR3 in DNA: TGTGCCAGCAGCCTAGGGTCCGGGGCCAACGTCCTGACTTTC. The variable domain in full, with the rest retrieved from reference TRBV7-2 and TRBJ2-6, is GAGVSQSPSNKVTEKGKDVELRCDPISGHTALYWYRQSLGQGLEFLIYFQGNSAPDKSGLPSDRFSAERTGGSVSTLTIQRTQQEDSAVYLCASSLGSGANVLTFGAGSRLTVL.

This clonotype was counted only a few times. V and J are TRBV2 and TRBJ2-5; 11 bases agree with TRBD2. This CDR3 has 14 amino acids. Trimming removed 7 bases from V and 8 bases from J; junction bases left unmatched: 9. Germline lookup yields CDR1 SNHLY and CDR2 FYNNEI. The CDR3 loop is CASTEGTSGGTQYF. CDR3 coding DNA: TGTGCCAGCACCGAGGGTACTAGCGGGGGTACCCAGTACTTC.

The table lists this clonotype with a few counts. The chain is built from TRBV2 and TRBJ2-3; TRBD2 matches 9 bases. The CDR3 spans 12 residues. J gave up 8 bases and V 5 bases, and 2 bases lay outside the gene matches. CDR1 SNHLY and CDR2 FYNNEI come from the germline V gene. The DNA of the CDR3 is TGTGCCAGCAGTCTACTAGCGGGTACGCAGTATTTT. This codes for CASSLLAGTQYF.

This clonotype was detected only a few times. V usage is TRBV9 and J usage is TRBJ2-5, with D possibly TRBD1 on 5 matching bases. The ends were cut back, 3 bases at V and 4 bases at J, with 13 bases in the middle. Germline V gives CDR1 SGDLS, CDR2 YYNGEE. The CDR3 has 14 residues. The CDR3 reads CASSDPDSRETQYF. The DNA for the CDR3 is TGTGCCAGCAGCGACCCTGACAGTAGAGAGACCCAGTACTTC.

CDR3 region: CASTRLGENSPLHF. DNA of the CDR3: TGTGCCAGCACTCGGTTAGGGGAAAATTCACCCCTCCACTTT. The V call is TRBV27, the J call TRBJ1-6, with D possibly matching TRBD1 (5 bases). The CDR3 is 14 amino acids. Per the germline V gene, CDR1 is MNHEY and CDR2 is SMNVEV (reference sequence). V was clipped by 7 bases and J by 7 bases, with 14 bases between them.

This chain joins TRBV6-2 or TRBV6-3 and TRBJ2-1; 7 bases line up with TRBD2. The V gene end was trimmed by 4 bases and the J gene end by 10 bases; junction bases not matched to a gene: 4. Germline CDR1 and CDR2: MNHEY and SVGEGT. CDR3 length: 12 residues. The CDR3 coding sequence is TGTGCCAGCAGTTTCGATAGCGGGGAGCAGTTCTTC. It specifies CASSFDSGEQFF.

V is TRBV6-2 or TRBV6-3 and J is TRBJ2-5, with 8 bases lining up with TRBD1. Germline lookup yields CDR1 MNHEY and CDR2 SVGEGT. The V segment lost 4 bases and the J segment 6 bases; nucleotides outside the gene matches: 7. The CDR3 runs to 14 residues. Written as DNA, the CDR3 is TGTGCCAGCAGTTCCGGACAGGGAAGAAAGACCCAGTACTTC. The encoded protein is CASSSGQGRKTQYF.

In nucleotides, the CDR3 is TGTGCCAGCAGCCCCTACAGCACCGGGGAGCTGTTTTTT. Its protein is CASSPYSTGELFF. The chain joins TRBV7-2 to TRBJ2-2; D gene unclear. The germline V gene encodes CDR1 SGHTA and CDR2 FQGNSA. The V gene lost 5 bases and the J gene lost 4 bases, with 8 bases spanning the gap. The CDR3 is made up of 13 amino acids.

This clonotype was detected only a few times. As DNA, the CDR3 is TGTGCCAGCTCCGAACTCGCACGGGGGCGCAATTCACCCCTCCACTTT. This translates into CASSELARGRNSPLHF. The chain recombines TRBV18 with TRBJ1-6; D may be TRBD1 (6 bases). The length of the CDR3 is 16 residues. The ends were cut back, 6 bases at V and 7 bases at J, with 19 bases in the middle. Per germline, CDR1 KGHSH and CDR2 LQKENI. Based on the CDR3 plus reference TRBV18 and TRBJ1-6, the full variable domain is NAGVMQNPRHLVRRRGQEARLRCSPMKGHSHVYWYRQLPEEGLKFMVYLQKENIIDESGMPKERFSAEFPKEGPSILRIQQVVRGDSAAYFCASSELARGRNSPLHFGNGTRLTVT.

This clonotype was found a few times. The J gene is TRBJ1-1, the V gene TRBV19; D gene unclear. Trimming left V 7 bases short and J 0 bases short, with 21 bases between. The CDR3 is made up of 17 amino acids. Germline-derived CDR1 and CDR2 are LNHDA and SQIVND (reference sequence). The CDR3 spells CASTPPGEAVLNTEAFF. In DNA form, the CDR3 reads TGTGCCAGTACCCCACCTGGAGAGGCTGTATTGAACACTGAAGCTTTCTTT.